This T cell receptor beta chain was identified in a study of vaccination and CD4 T cells after COVID-19. The treatment: roughly ten-day PBMC culture with coronavirus spike peptide pools or control peptides (ViraFEST assay). The study sequenced cultured CD4+ T cell DNA using the Oncomine TCR Beta short-read assay. From cultured CD4+ T cells, genomic DNA was extracted. TCRdb itself ran the PCR reads through MiXCR, one entry per CDR3 protein. Among fewer than 20,000 distinct CDR3 sequences listed, 63% were seen once. CDR1 and CDR2 from the germline V gene are MNHNS and SASEGT. The CDR3 consists of 13 residues. Trimming cost V 4 bases and J 8 bases, with 14 bases left between them. As regards this clonotype: The antigen remains undetermined.

The material sequenced was CD4+ T cells from blood, cultured in vitro. V is TRBV6-1 and J is TRBJ1-1; perhaps TRBD1 as D (5 bases). This clonotype originated in a human donor who had recovered from COVID-19. In DNA, the CDR3 is TGTGCCAGCAGTGGTTCGCCAGGGCAGGAAGCTTTCTTT. Translating it yields CASSGSPGQEAFF.